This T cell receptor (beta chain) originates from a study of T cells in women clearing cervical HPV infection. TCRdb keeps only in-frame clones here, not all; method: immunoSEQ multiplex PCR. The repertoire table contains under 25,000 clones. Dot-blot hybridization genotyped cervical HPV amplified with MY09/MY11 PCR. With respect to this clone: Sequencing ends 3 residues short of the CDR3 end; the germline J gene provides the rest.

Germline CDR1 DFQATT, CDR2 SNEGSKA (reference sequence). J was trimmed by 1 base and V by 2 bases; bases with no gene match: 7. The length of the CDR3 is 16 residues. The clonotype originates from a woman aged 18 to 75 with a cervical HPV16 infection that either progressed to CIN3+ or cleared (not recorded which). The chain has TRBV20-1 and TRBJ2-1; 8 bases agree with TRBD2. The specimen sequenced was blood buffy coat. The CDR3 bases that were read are TGCAGTGCTAGATTCTACGGGGGGGTATCCTACAATGAG. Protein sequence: CSARFYGGVSYNE. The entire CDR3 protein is CSARFYGGVSYNEQFF.